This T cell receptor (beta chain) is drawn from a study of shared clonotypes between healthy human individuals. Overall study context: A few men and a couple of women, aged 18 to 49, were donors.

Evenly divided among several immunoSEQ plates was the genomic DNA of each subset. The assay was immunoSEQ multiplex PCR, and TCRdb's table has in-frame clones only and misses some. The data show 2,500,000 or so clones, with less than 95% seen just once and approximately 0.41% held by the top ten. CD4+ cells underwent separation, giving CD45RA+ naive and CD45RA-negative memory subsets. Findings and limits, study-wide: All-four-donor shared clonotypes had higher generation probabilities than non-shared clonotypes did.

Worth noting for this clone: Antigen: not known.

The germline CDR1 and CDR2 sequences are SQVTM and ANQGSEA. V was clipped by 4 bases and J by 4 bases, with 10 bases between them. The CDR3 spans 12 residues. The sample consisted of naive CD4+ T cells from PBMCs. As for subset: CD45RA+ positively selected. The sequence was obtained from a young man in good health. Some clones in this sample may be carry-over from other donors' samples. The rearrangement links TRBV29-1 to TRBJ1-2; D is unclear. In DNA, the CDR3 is TGCAGCGTTGCGGGAGGCTTCTATGGCTACACCTTC. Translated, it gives CSVAGGFYGYTF.